The 12 T cell receptor beta chains reported below all come from one sample, sequenced in a study of identifying expanded T cells in peripheral blood (dated by TCRdb to about 2019). Libraries were built with the immunoSEQ multiplex PCR assay. As stored in TCRdb, this immuneACCESS dataset retains in-frame rearrangements with V and J assigned. A fraction of the clones does not appear; measured against another copy, unresolved V genes explain less than half of the discrepancy, and the remainder lacks a known reason. The sample has 80,000 to 90,000 clones on record, approximately 91% of them singletons. Of the sample, 2.8% falls within the top ten clones. Input material: blood. The receptor set was obtained from a person between 18 and 75 years old in good health.

This rearrangement joins TRBV7-2 to TRBJ1-6; D not certain. Germline V gene sequence: CDR1 SGHTA, CDR2 FQGNSA. The V end lost 0 bases, the J end lost 7 bases, and 4 bases lay between the germline ends. This CDR3 is built from 13 residues. The CDR3 coding sequence is TGTGCCAGCAGCTTAGCGAGCAATTCACCCCTCCACTTT. This encodes CASSLASNSPLHF.

J is TRBJ2-2 and V is TRBV12-5; no clear D. The CDR3 is made up of 13 amino acids. Trimming took off 6 bases at V and 3 bases at J, with 8 bases between the two ends. Germline loops: CDR1 LGHNT, CDR2 FRNRAP. CDR3 residues: CASGSGHTGELFF. As DNA, the CDR3 is TGTGCTAGTGGATCCGGGCACACCGGGGAGCTGTTTTTT.

The chain recombines TRBV6-5 with TRBJ2-7, with D hard to call. Germline V gene lookup returns CDR1 MNHEY and CDR2 SVGAGI. This CDR3 comprises 11 residues. V lost 2 bases, J lost 7 bases, and 6 bases lay in between. The DNA for the CDR3 is TGTGCCAGCAGTTACAGACGAGAGCAGTACTTC. It encodes CASSYRREQYF.

V usage is TRBV30 and J usage is TRBJ1-3; D is possibly TRBD1 (6 bases). Trimming cost V 3 bases and J 2 bases, with 11 bases left between them. Germline CDR1 and CDR2: GTSNPN and SVGIG (reference sequence). This CDR3 region has 14 residues. CDR3 sequence reads: CAWRGRGTGNTIYF. CDR3 in DNA: TGTGCCTGGAGGGGCAGGGGAACTGGAAACACCATATATTTT.

The V and J genes are TRBV28 and TRBJ2-7, with D uncertain. The germline gives CDR1 MDHEN, CDR2 SYDVKM. The length of the CDR3 is 15 residues. V lost 6 bases to trimming and J lost 2 bases, with 17 bases between them. CDR3 nucleotides: TGTGCCAGCAGGCAAGACGGGTTCACTACCTACGAGCAGTACTTC. It translates to CASRQDGFTTYEQYF. The variable domain in full, with the rest retrieved from reference TRBV28 and TRBJ2-7, is DVKVTQSSRYLVKRTGEKVFLECVQDMDHENMFWYRQDPGLGLRLIYFSYDVKMKEKGDIPEGYSVSREKKERFSLILESASTNQTSMYLCASRQDGFTTYEQYFGPGTRLTVT.

The rearrangement uses TRBV19 and TRBJ2-6; 8 nucleotides align to TRBD2. The CDR3 is 18 amino acids. CDR1 is LNHDA, CDR2 SQIVND, per germline (reference sequence). After removal of 7 bases from V and 2 bases from J, the junction contained 13 bases not matched to a gene. The CDR3 DNA sequence: TGTGCCAGTACCATACGGGCTAGCGGGTCGCCTGGGGCCAACGTCCTGACTTTC. This translates into CASTIRASGSPGANVLTF.

The chain has TRBV4-1 and TRBJ2-5; TRBD2 matches at 12 bases. CDR3 length: 18 amino acids. The trim removed 0 bases at V and 5 bases at J, leaving 10 bases unmatched. Germline loops: CDR1 MGHRA, CDR2 YSYEKL. The CDR3, as DNA: TGCGCCAGCAGCCAAGATGGCCTAGCGGGGGGGCCAGGGGAGACCCAGTACTTC. Translation gives CASSQDGLAGGPGETQYF.

The chain has TRBV4-2 and TRBJ1-3; D not resolved. Germline V gives CDR1 LGHNA, CDR2 YNFKEQ. The CDR3 totals 20 residues. Trimming removed 0 bases at V and 2 bases at J, with 23 bases between. This CDR3 is CASSQDSPGPGRIAGNTIYF. The DNA of the CDR3 is TGTGCCAGCAGCCAAGATAGCCCCGGGCCGGGCCGCATAGCTGGAAACACCATATATTTT.

V usage is TRBV5-4 and J usage is TRBJ1-3, with a possible D match to TRBD1 (5 bases). Germline CDR1 and CDR2: SGHNT and YYREEE (reference sequence). The V end lost 1 base, the J end lost 1 base, and 12 bases lay between the germline ends. This CDR3 is 16 amino acids long. The CDR3 region has the DNA TGTGCCAGCAGCTTGAGGGACGGCCAATCTGGAAACACCATATATTTT. Amino acids: CASSLRDGQSGNTIYF.

This clone was recorded only once. The rearrangement uses TRBV30 and TRBJ2-2; D is possibly TRBD1 (7 bases). The germline V gene encodes CDR1 GTSNPN and CDR2 SVGIG (reference sequence). V was shortened by 1 base and J by 4 bases, with 16 bases between the two germline ends. This CDR3 comprises 16 residues. CDR3 in DNA: TGTGCCTGGAGTGCGCAGGGGGGAACTCTCACCGGGGAGCTGTTTTTT. Encoded protein: CAWSAQGGTLTGELFF.

The chain employs TRBV19 and TRBJ1-1, with D hard to call. Germline CDR1 reads LNHDA; CDR2 reads SQIVND (reference sequence). The CDR3 runs to 13 residues. V was shortened by 0 bases and J by 2 bases, with 4 bases between the two germline ends. This chain's CDR3 is CASSIDRNTEAFF. The CDR3, as DNA: TGTGCCAGTAGTATAGACAGAAACACTGAAGCTTTCTTT.

The chain carries TRBV10-1 and TRBJ2-7, with 7 bases that match TRBD2. Germline CDR1 is WNHNN and CDR2 is SYGVQD (reference sequence). This CDR3 has 13 amino acids. Unmatched junction bases numbered 7, after V lost 4 bases and J lost 7 bases. CDR3 nucleotides: TGCGCCAGCAGTGCGACGACAGCGGGGGAGCAGTACTTC. Translating it yields CASSATTAGEQYF.